These 25 T cell receptor beta chains were sequenced from one sample in a study of shared T cell receptors in the human thymus. The data were produced by immunoSEQ multiplex PCR, yet TCRdb's version contains in-frame clones alone and is incomplete. The sample has 600,000 to 900,000 clones; 70% to 90% are singletons. This sample was also put to use in a study of human thymus T cells.

The sequenced material came from thymocytes. The receptor source for this set is a girl less than two years old with a congenital heart defect.

The chain couples TRBV27 to TRBJ1-5; D possibly corresponds to TRBD1 (5 bases). This CDR3 is 19 amino acids long. V dropped 3 bases and J dropped 5 bases, with 26 bases sitting between them. From germline, CDR1 is MNHEY and CDR2 SMNVEV (reference sequence). CDR3 in amino acids: CASSFRFVGAWGKDQPQHF. Here the CDR3 DNA reads TGTGCCAGCAGTTTTCGGTTTGTAGGGGCGTGGGGCAAGGATCAGCCCCAGCATTTT.

J is TRBJ1-2 and V is TRBV2; no clear D. The CDR3 has 15 amino acids. The V end lost 9 bases, the J end lost 4 bases, and 21 bases lay between the germline ends. Per germline, CDR1 SNHLY and CDR2 FYNNEI. Here the CDR3 DNA reads TGTGCCAGATACCTGGCAGGTTCACCCCGCTATGGCTACACCTTC. Translated: CARYLAGSPRYGYTF.

The sample holds a few counts of this clone. The genes are TRBV6-6 and TRBJ1-2; 8 bases fit TRBD1. The J segment lost 4 bases and the V segment lost 2 bases, leaving 0 bases of the junction unmatched. Germline V lookup: CDR1 MNHNY, CDR2 SVGAGI (reference sequence). The CDR3 runs 13 residues. The CDR3 here is CASSYTGGYGYTF. The CDR3 DNA follows: TGTGCCAGCAGTTACACAGGGGGCTATGGCTACACCTTC.

The chain recombines TRBV5-1 with TRBJ2-2; TRBD2 might be the D (6 bases). Germline values: CDR1 SGHRS, CDR2 YFSETQ. CDR3 length: 17 residues. V lost 0 bases and J lost 1, with 13 bases in between. CDR3 loop: CASSLVRRGENTGELFF. The CDR3 region has the DNA TGCGCCAGCAGCTTGGTCCGGAGGGGCGAGAACACCGGGGAGCTGTTTTTT.

Notes on this clone: A read error may produce the germline difference seen at one junction end. This specimen includes other DNA sequences encoding the same CDR3. J is TRBJ1-6 and V is TRBV27, with a tentative D call TRBD1 (6 bases). The germline V gene encodes CDR1 MNHEY and CDR2 SMNVEV (reference sequence). The CDR3 is 18 amino acids. This CDR3 reads CASSLLAGGAENNSPLHF. The CDR3 bases are TGTGCCAGCAGTTTATTGGCCGGGGGGGCTGAAAATAATTCCCCCCTCCACTTT.

The J gene is TRBJ1-1, the V gene TRBV5-5; tentative D call: TRBD1 (6 bases). The CDR3 extends over 11 amino acids. V gave up 5 bases and J gave up 11 bases, with 13 bases separating them. Germline CDR1 SGHKS, CDR2 YYEKEE (reference sequence). The CDR3 DNA reads TGTGCCAGCAGGGTACAGGGTCGGGCTTTCTTT. Translated: CASRVQGRAFF.

The chain couples TRBV6-5 to TRBJ1-1, with TRBD1 matching 8 bases. The CDR3 consists of 14 residues. Germline V lookup: CDR1 MNHEY, CDR2 SVGAGI. Trimming took 7 bases from V and 4 from J; bases not matched to a gene: 8. CDR3 sequence: CASTPTGASTEAFF. CDR3 DNA sequence: TGTGCCAGCACCCCGACAGGGGCCAGCACTGAAGCTTTCTTT.

The chain recombines TRBV5-1 with TRBJ1-6; D is perhaps TRBD1 (5 bases). V lost 4 bases and J lost 7, with 15 bases in between. Germline values: CDR1 SGHRS, CDR2 YFSETQ. This CDR3 contains 15 residues. This chain's CDR3 is CASSPRGGGNSPLHF. CDR3 in DNA: TGCGCCAGCAGCCCCCGGGGGGGAGGGAATTCACCCCTCCACTTT. Based on the CDR3 plus reference TRBV5-1 and TRBJ1-6, the full variable domain is KAGVTQTPRYLIKTRGQQVTLSCSPISGHRSVSWYQQTPGQGLQFLFEYFSETQRNKGNFPGRFSGRQFSNSRSEMNVSTLELGDSALYLCASSPRGGGNSPLHFGNGTRLTVT.

The chain links TRBV5-6 to TRBJ1-1; D is perhaps TRBD1 (6 bases). V was shortened by 3 bases and J by 2 bases, with 20 bases between the two germline ends. Looked up from germline, CDR1 is SGHDT and CDR2 is YYEEEE. The CDR3 spans 17 residues. CDR3 amino acids: CASSSTEPTGLNTEAFF. DNA of the CDR3: TGTGCCAGCAGCTCGACTGAGCCGACAGGATTAAACACTGAAGCTTTCTTT.

The chain combines TRBV4-1 with TRBJ2-5, with 7 bases lining up with TRBD2. The germline V gene encodes CDR1 MGHRA and CDR2 YSYEKL. Trimming removed 0 bases from V and 0 bases from J; junction bases left unmatched: 4. The CDR3 totals 16 residues. The CDR3 protein is CASSQEKGLYQETQYF. CDR3 DNA sequence: TGCGCCAGCAGCCAAGAAAAGGGACTATACCAAGAGACCCAGTACTTC.

V and J are TRBV19 and TRBJ1-1; tentatively, D is TRBD1 (5 bases). This CDR3 contains 14 residues. Per the germline V gene, CDR1 is LNHDA and CDR2 is SQIVND (reference sequence). V lost 2 bases and J 1 base, leaving 8 bases between the germline ends. DNA of the CDR3: TGTGCCAGTAGTATAACAGGAAAGAACACTGAAGCTTTCTTT. Its translation is CASSITGKNTEAFF.

CDR3 coding DNA: TGTGCCAGCAGCCCCCGGGGAGCCCTCTCCTACAATGAGCAGTTCTTC. Its protein is CASSPRGALSYNEQFF. The chain combines TRBV9 with TRBJ2-1; TRBD2 is a possible D gene (5 bases). Germline CDR1 is SGDLS and CDR2 is YYNGEE. V was shortened by 4 bases and J by 0 bases, with 14 bases between the two germline ends. The CDR3 consists of 16 residues.

The rearrangement joins TRBV4-3 to TRBJ1-2, with 7 bases lining up with TRBD1. The CDR3 is 15 residues long. After removal of 0 bases from V and 8 bases from J, the junction contained 9 bases not matched to a gene. Germline V gene lookup returns CDR1 LGHNA and CDR2 YSLEER. This chain's CDR3 is CASSQENGQVEGYTF. The CDR3 DNA sequence: TGCGCCAGCAGCCAAGAGAACGGACAGGTAGAAGGCTACACCTTC.

J is TRBJ1-1 and V is TRBV25-1; 7 nucleotides line up with TRBD1. The V gene end was trimmed by 5 bases and the J gene end by 3 bases; junction bases not matched to a gene: 15. Germline V CDR1 and CDR2: MGHDK, SYGVNS. The CDR3 extends over 17 amino acids. The CDR3 spells CASSPNFDRAFHTEAFF. Written as DNA, the CDR3 is TGTGCCAGCAGTCCCAACTTTGACAGGGCTTTCCACACTGAAGCTTTCTTT. The complete variable domain, with remaining parts taken from reference TRBV25-1 and TRBJ1-1, reads EADIYQTPRYLVIGTGKKITLECSQTMGHDKMYWYQQDPGMELHLIHYSYGVNSTEKGDLSSESTVSRIRTEHFPLTLESARPSHTSQYLCASSPNFDRAFHTEAFFGQGTRLTVV.

The chain is built from TRBV27 and TRBJ2-1, with D possibly matching TRBD2 (6 bases). CDR3 size: 16 residues. Per the germline V gene, CDR1 is MNHEY and CDR2 is SMNVEV (reference sequence). Trimming stripped 3 bases from V and 6 bases from J, with 18 bases between. CDR3 DNA: TGTGCCAGCAGTTTTTATAAGGGGAGGCCCTTCAATGAGCAGTTCTTC. Its protein is CASSFYKGRPFNEQFF.

V and J are TRBV19 and TRBJ1-2, with 8 bases identical to TRBD1. Trimming cost V 6 bases and J 4 bases; bases outside gene matches: 7. Germline values: CDR1 LNHDA, CDR2 SQIVND (reference sequence). This CDR3 has 14 residues. CDR3 sequence (DNA): TGTGCCAGTAGCAACCCTGACAGGGGCTATGGCTACACCTTC. Its protein is CASSNPDRGYGYTF.

The chain carries TRBV7-2 and TRBJ2-5, with a possible D match to TRBD1 (6 bases). Germline V gene data show CDR1 as SGHTA and CDR2 as FQGNSA. Trimming took 3 bases from V and 2 from J, leaving 16 bases between them. CDR3 length: 16 amino acids. In DNA form, the CDR3 reads TGTGCCAGCAGCTTGGACTCGCAGGGGAGTCAAGAGACCCAGTACTTC. It codes for CASSLDSQGSQETQYF.

This clone was observed a few times. The gene calls are TRBV6-1 and TRBJ2-3; tentative D call: TRBD1 (6 bases). V was shortened by 1 base and J by 4 bases, with 12 bases between the two germline ends. Germline loops: CDR1 MNHNS, CDR2 SASEGT. The CDR3 consists of 15 residues. CDR3 protein: CASSEGVRGPDTQYF. In DNA, the CDR3 is TGTGCCAGCAGTGAAGGAGTCAGGGGCCCAGATACGCAGTATTTT.

Here the CDR3 DNA reads TGTGCCAGCAGCCCCAACGGACAGGTCTACGAGCAGTACTTC. Its translation is CASSPNGQVYEQYF. The rearrangement links TRBV11-2 to TRBJ2-7, with 7 bases that match TRBD1. V lost 5 bases and J lost 3; bases outside the gene matches: 7. This CDR3 region has 14 residues. Germline CDR1 and CDR2: SGHAT and FQNNGV.

The chain uses TRBV5-1 and TRBJ1-1; a possible D gene is TRBD1 (5 bases). In germline, CDR1 is SGHRS, CDR2 YFSETQ. This CDR3 contains 13 residues. V lost 0 bases and J 8 bases, leaving 11 bases between the germline ends. DNA for the CDR3: TGCGCCAGCAGCTTGGCCTTCAGGGAAGAAGCTTTCTTT. Amino acids: CASSLAFREEAFF.

The V call is TRBV13, the J call TRBJ2-3; 7 bases are a match to TRBD2. The germline CDR1 and CDR2 sequences are PRHDT and FYEKMQ (reference sequence). This CDR3 comprises 14 residues. J gave up 2 bases and V 3 bases, and 2 bases lay outside the gene matches. The CDR3 region has the DNA TGTGCCAGCAGCTTGGGACTAAACACAGATACGCAGTATTTT. Translating it yields CASSLGLNTDTQYF.

The J gene is TRBJ1-2, the V gene TRBV7-8; a possible D gene is TRBD1 (6 bases). Germline CDR1 reads SGHVS; CDR2 reads FQNEAQ. CDR3 size: 15 residues. With 4 bases removed from V and 6 bases from J, the gap between germline ends came to 18 bases. CDR3 nucleotide sequence: TGTGCCAGCAGCTCCCGGACGGACAGACTAAATGGCTACACCTTC. Its protein product is CASSSRTDRLNGYTF.

The gene calls are TRBV12-5 and TRBJ2-2; 7 bases map to TRBD1. Germline V gene sequence: CDR1 LGHNT, CDR2 FRNRAP. The CDR3 is made up of 16 amino acids. V lost 5 bases and J lost 1; bases outside the gene matches: 7. The CDR3 loop reads CASGPLTGQNTGELFF. CDR3 nucleotides: TGTGCTAGTGGTCCCCTGACAGGGCAGAACACCGGGGAGCTGTTTTTT.

This rearrangement joins TRBV5-8 to TRBJ2-7; D is unclear. The CDR3 totals 13 residues. Germline V lookup: CDR1 SGHTS, CDR2 YDEGEE. The germline V and J ends were trimmed by 5 bases and 1 base, with 10 bases remaining between them. CDR3 sequence (DNA): TGTGCCAGCAGTGACACCTATTCCTACGAGCAGTACTTC. Encoded protein: CASSDTYSYEQYF.

Note on this clone: The sample has other DNA sequences that encode this CDR3 too. The chain joins TRBV5-1 to TRBJ1-2; D is perhaps TRBD1 (6 bases). The ends were cut back, 4 bases at V and 8 bases at J, with 15 bases in the middle. Germline CDR1 reads SGHRS; CDR2 reads YFSETQ. The CDR3 is 13 residues long. The CDR3 DNA follows: TGCGCCAGCAGCCCGTATTGTGGGGGCGGCTACACCTTC. Its protein is CASSPYCGGGYTF. The full variable domain, in which reference TRBV5-1 and TRBJ1-2 provide the parts outside the CDR3, is KAGVTQTPRYLIKTRGQQVTLSCSPISGHRSVSWYQQTPGQGLQFLFEYFSETQRNKGNFPGRFSGRQFSNSRSEMNVSTLELGDSALYLCASSPYCGGGYTFGSGTRLTVV.